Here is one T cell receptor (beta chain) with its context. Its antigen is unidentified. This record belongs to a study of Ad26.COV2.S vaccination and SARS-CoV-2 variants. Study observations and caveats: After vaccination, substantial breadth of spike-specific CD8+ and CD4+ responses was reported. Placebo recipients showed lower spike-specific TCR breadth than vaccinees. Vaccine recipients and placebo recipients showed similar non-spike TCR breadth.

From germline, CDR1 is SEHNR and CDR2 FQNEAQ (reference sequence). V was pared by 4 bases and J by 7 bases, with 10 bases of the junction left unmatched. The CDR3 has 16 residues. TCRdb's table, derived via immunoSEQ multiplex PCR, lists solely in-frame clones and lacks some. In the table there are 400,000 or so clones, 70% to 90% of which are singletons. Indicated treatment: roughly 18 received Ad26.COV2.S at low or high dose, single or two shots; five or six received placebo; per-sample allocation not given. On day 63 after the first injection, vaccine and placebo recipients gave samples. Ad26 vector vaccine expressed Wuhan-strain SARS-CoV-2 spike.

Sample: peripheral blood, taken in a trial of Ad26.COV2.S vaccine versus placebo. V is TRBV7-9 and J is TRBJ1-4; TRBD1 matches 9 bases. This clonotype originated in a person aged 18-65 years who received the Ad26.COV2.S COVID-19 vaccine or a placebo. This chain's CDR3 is CASSSAGTGTAEKLFF. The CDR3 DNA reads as TGTGCCAGCAGCTCAGCAGGGACAGGGACGGCTGAAAAACTGTTTTTT.